The rows below give T cell receptor beta chains drawn from one sample of a study of regulatory T cells in long-lasting Graves disease. A single record per CDR3 protein comes from TCRdb applying MiXCR to the multiplex PCR reads. The table has about 400,000 distinct CDR3 sequences, about 15% seen once. The same data also contributed to another study, on T cells in Graves' hyperthyroidism and ophthalmopathy.

The sequencing here drew on peripheral blood mononuclear cells (PBMCs), taken at new diagnosis, from a patient treated with antithyroid drugs. These receptors were collected from a woman aged 40 to 49 with Graves disease. Both conserved end residues are trimmed from each CDR3.

CDR3 protein: ASSYLEGPPDTQY; V gene: TRBV6-5; J gene: TRBJ2-3
CDR3 protein: ASSHTGSRETQY; V gene: TRBV11-2; J gene: TRBJ2-5
CDR3 protein: AWSPSLAAQY; V gene: TRBV30; J gene: TRBJ2-3
CDR3 protein: ASSEWGSGSSGNTIY; V gene: TRBV6-1; J gene: TRBJ1-3
CDR3 protein: AISEPARANTGELF; V gene: TRBV10-3; J gene: TRBJ2-2
CDR3 protein: ASSSWAAGLNEQF; V gene: TRBV11-3; J gene: TRBJ2-1
CDR3 protein: ASSPVGMVSRGTGELF; V gene: TRBV5-5; J gene: TRBJ2-2
CDR3 protein: SASSPGRRYEQY; V gene: TRBV20-1; J gene: TRBJ2-7
CDR3 protein: ASSVRSSPSTDTQY; V gene: TRBV9; J gene: TRBJ2-3
CDR3 protein: SVVEQWVTDTQY; V gene: TRBV29-1; J gene: TRBJ2-3
CDR3 protein: ASSIYRGANYGYT; V gene: TRBV27; J gene: TRBJ1-2
CDR3 protein: ATSRTYNNSPLH; V gene: TRBV15; J gene: TRBJ1-6
CDR3 protein: ASSLQGAFSPLH; V gene: TRBV12-3/TRBV12-4; J gene: TRBJ1-6
CDR3 protein: ASSQEGPGGLVEGYT; V gene: TRBV4-1; J gene: TRBJ1-2
CDR3 protein: ASSLYRGYT; V gene: TRBV2; J gene: TRBJ1-2
CDR3 protein: ASRPGGSYTGELF; V gene: TRBV6-1; J gene: TRBJ2-2
CDR3 protein: ASSQLGLAGPGGTLTDTQY; V gene: TRBV4-1; J gene: TRBJ2-3
CDR3 protein: ASSYTRVGSYEQY; V gene: TRBV6-5; J gene: TRBJ2-7
CDR3 protein: AISESQGSDYGYT; V gene: TRBV10-3; J gene: TRBJ1-2
CDR3 protein: ATRQFLNYGYT; V gene: TRBV24-1; J gene: TRBJ1-2
CDR3 protein: ASISGTSRY; V gene: TRBV6-4; J gene: TRBJ2-7
CDR3 protein: ASSLSGQGVEKLF; V gene: TRBV27; J gene: TRBJ1-4
CDR3 protein: ASSQDGAGYEQY; V gene: TRBV4-1; J gene: TRBJ2-7
CDR3 protein: ASSLIPPKDQPQH; V gene: TRBV27; J gene: TRBJ1-5
CDR3 protein: ASSQDTRAPVGRGGHEQF; V gene: TRBV14; J gene: TRBJ2-1
CDR3 protein: ASSQERWYEQF; V gene: TRBV3-1; J gene: TRBJ2-1
CDR3 protein: ASRTGEGNEQF; V gene: TRBV5-1; J gene: TRBJ2-1
CDR3 protein: ASGLTPPDREIEETQY; V gene: TRBV12-5; J gene: TRBJ2-5
CDR3 protein: ASSLEPSSYEQY; V gene: TRBV11-2; J gene: TRBJ2-7
CDR3 protein: SVRQDSGNTIY; V gene: TRBV29-1; J gene: TRBJ1-3
CDR3 protein: ASSSTAGTYEQY; V gene: TRBV11-3; J gene: TRBJ2-7
CDR3 protein: ASSAKRIGNTEAF; V gene: TRBV11-1; J gene: TRBJ1-1
CDR3 protein: SVEDPGQSSYEQY; V gene: TRBV29-1; J gene: TRBJ2-7
CDR3 protein: ASRDEGTYGYT; V gene: TRBV6-1; J gene: TRBJ1-2
CDR3 protein: ASSGTGQGGYGYT; V gene: TRBV2; J gene: TRBJ1-2
CDR3 protein: ASSSGGSIYNEQF; V gene: TRBV7-3; J gene: TRBJ2-1
CDR3 protein: ASKDVGLDKSYEQY; V gene: TRBV27; J gene: TRBJ2-7
CDR3 protein: SVESGREGDTQY; V gene: TRBV29-1; J gene: TRBJ2-3
CDR3 protein: ASSLPGVNYGYT; V gene: TRBV5-6; J gene: TRBJ1-2
CDR3 protein: SVDPGTGDYNEQF; V gene: TRBV29-1; J gene: TRBJ2-1